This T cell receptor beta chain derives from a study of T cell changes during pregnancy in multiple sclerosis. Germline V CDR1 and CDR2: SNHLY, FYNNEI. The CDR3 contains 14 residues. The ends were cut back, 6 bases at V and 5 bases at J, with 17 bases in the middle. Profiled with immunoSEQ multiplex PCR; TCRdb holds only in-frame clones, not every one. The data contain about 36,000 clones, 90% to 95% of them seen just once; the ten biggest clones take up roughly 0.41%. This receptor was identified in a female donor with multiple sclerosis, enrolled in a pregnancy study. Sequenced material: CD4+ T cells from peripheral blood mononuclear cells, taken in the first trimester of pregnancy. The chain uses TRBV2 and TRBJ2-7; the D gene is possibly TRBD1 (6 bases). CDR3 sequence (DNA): TGTGCCAGCAGACCCGGACAGAATTGGAACGAGCAGTACTTC. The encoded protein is CASRPGQNWNEQYF.